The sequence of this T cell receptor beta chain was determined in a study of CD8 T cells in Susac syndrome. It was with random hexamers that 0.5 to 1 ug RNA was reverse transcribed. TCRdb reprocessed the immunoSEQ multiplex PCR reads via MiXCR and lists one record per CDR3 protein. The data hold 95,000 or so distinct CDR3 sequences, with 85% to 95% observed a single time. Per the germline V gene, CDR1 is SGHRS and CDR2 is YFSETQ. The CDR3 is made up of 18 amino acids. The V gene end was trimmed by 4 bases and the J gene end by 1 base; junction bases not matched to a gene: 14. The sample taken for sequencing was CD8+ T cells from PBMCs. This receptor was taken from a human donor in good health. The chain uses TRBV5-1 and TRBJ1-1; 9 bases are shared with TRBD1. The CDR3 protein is CASSPRRGQGYRNTEAFF. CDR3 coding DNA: TGCGCCAGCAGCCCCCGGCGGGGACAGGGATACAGGAACACTGAAGCTTTCTTT.